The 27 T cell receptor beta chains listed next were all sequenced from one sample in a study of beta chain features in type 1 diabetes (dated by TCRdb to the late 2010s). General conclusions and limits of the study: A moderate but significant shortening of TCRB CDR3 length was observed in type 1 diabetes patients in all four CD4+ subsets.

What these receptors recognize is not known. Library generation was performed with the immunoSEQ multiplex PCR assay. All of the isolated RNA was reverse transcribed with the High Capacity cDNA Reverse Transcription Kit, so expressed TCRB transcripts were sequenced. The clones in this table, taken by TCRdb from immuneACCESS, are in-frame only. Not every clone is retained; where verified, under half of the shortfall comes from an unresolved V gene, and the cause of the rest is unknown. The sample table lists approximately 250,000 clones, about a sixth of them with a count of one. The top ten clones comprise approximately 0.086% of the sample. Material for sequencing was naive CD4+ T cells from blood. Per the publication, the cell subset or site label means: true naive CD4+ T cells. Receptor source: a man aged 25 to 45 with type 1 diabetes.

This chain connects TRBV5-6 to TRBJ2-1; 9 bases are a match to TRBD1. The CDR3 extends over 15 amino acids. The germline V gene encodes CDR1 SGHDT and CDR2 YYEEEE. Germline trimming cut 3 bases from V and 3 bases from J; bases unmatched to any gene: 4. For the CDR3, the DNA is TGTGCCAGCAGCTCCACGGGACAGGGCTACAATGAGCAGTTCTTC. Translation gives CASSSTGQGYNEQFF.

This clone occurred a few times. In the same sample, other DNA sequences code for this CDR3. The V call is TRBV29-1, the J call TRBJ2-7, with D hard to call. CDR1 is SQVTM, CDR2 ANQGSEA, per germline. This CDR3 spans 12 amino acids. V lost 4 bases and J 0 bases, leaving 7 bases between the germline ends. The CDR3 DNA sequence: TGCAGCGTTGCAGTCAGCTCCTACGAGCAGTACTTC. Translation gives CSVAVSSYEQYF.

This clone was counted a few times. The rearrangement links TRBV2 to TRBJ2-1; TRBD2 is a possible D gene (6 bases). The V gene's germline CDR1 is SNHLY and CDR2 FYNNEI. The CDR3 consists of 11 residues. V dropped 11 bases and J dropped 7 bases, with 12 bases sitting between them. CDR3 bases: TGTGCCTGCAAGGAGGGGAATGAGCAGTTCTTC. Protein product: CACKEGNEQFF.

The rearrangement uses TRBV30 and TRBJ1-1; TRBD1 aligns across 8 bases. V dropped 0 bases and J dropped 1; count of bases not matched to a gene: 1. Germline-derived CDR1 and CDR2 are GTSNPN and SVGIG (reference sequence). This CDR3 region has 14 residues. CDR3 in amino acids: CAWSVGTGNTEAFF. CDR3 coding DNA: TGTGCCTGGAGTGTAGGGACAGGGAACACTGAAGCTTTCTTT.

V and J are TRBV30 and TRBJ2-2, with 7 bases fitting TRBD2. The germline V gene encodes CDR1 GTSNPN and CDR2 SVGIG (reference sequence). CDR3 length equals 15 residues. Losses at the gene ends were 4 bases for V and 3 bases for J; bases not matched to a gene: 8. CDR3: CAWIGREPYTGELFF. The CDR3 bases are TGTGCCTGGATAGGGCGGGAGCCCTACACCGGGGAGCTGTTTTTT.

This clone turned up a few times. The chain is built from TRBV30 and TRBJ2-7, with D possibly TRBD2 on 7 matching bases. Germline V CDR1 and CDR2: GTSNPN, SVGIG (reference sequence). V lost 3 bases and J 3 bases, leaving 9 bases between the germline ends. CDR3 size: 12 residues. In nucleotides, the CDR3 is TGTGCCTGGAGCGGGGGGCGCTACGAGCAGTACTTC. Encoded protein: CAWSGGRYEQYF. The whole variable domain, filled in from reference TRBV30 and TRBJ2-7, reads SQTIHQWPATLVQPVGSPLSLECTVEGTSNPNLYWYRQAAGRGLQLLFYSVGIGQISSEVPQNLSASRPQDRQFILSSKKLLLSDSGFYLCAWSGGRYEQYFGPGTRLTVT.

The chain's CDR3 is CASKREQVVYEQYF. The CDR3 DNA is TGTGCCAGCAAGAGGGAACAGGTGGTCTACGAGCAGTACTTC. The rearrangement links TRBV6-6 to TRBJ2-7; TRBD1 or TRBD2 may be the D gene (5 bases each). Germline assignment: CDR1 MNHNY and CDR2 SVGAGI (reference sequence). This CDR3 is 14 amino acids long. The germline V and J ends were trimmed by 7 bases and 3 bases, with 16 bases remaining between them.

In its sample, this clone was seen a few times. The CDR3: CAISGQGARGTDTQYF. The CDR3 DNA reads TGTGCCATCAGTGGACAGGGGGCCCGGGGCACAGATACGCAGTATTTT. This chain connects TRBV10-3 to TRBJ2-3; 10 bases match TRBD1. The length of the CDR3 is 16 residues. Looked up from germline, CDR1 is ENHRY and CDR2 is SYGVKD. V dropped 4 bases and J dropped 1; count of bases not matched to a gene: 5.

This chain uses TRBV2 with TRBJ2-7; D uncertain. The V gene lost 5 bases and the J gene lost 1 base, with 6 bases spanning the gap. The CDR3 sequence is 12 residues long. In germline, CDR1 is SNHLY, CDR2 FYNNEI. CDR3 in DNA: TGTGCCAGCAGTTCCCAATCCTACGAGCAGTACTTC. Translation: CASSSQSYEQYF. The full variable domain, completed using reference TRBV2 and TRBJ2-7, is EPEVTQTPSHQVTQMGQEVILRCVPISNHLYFYWYRQILGQKVEFLVSFYNNEISEKSEIFDDQFSVERPDGSNFTLKIRSTKLEDSAMYFCASSSQSYEQYFGPGTRLTVT.

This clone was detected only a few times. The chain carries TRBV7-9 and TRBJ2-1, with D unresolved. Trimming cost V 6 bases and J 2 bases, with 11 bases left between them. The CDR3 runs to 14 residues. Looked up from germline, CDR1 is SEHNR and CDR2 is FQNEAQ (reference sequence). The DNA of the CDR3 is TGTGCCAGCAGATACGACCCGACCTACAATGAGCAGTTCTTC. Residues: CASRYDPTYNEQFF. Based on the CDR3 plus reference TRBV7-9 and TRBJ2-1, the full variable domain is DTGVSQNPRHKITKRGQNVTFRCDPISEHNRLYWYRQTLGQGPEFLTYFQNEAQLEKSRLLSDRFSAERPKGSFSTLEIQRTEQGDSAMYLCASRYDPTYNEQFFGPGTRLTVL.

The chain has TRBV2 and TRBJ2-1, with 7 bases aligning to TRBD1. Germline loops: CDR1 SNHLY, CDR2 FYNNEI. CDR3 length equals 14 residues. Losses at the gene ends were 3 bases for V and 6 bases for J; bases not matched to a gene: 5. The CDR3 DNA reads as TGTGCCAGCAGTGAGCGGTACAGGGGCAATGAGCAGTTCTTC. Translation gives CASSERYRGNEQFF. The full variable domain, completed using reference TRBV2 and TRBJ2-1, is EPEVTQTPSHQVTQMGQEVILRCVPISNHLYFYWYRQILGQKVEFLVSFYNNEISEKSEIFDDQFSVERPDGSNFTLKIRSTKLEDSAMYFCASSERYRGNEQFFGPGTRLTVL.

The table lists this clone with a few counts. CDR3 protein: CASSQEAGLAGVNEQYF. CDR3 bases: TGTGCCAGCAGCCAAGAAGCAGGACTAGCGGGAGTCAACGAGCAGTACTTC. The chain links TRBV14 to TRBJ2-7; 13 nucleotides match TRBD2. The V segment lost 0 bases and the J segment 5 bases; nucleotides outside the gene matches: 7. CDR1 is SGHDN, CDR2 FVKESK, per germline. This CDR3 has 17 residues.

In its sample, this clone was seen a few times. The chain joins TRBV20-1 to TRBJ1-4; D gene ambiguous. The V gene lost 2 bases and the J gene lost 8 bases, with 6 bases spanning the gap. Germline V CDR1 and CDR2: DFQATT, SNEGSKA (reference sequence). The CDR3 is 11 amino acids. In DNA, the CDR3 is TGCAGTGCTAGAAAAAGGGAAAAACTGTTTTTT. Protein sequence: CSARKREKLFF.

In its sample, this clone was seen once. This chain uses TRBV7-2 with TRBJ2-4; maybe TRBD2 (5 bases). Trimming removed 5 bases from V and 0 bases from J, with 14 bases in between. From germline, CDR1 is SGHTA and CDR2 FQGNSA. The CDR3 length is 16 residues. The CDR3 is CASSLMTTLAKNIQYF. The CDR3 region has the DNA TGTGCCAGCAGCCTCATGACTACTCTAGCCAAAAACATTCAGTACTTC.

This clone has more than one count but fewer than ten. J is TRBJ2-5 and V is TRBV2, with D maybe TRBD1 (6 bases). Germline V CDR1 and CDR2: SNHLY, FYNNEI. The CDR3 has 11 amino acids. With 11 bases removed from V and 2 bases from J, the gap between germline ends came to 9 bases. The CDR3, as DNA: TGTGCCGGTACAGGGCAAGAGACCCAGTACTTC. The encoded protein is CAGTGQETQYF.

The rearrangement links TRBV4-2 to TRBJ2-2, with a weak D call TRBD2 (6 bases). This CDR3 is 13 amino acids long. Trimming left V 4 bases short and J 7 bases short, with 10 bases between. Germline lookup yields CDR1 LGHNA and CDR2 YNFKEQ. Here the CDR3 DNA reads TGTGCCAGCAGCCCAGAGCGGGTCGGGGAGCTGTTTTTT. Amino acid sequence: CASSPERVGELFF.

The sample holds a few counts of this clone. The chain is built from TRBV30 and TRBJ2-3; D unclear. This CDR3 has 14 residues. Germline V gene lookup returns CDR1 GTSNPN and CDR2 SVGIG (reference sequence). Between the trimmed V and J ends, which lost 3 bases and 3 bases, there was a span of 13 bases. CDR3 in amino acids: CAWSGLSWTDTQYF. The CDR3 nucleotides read TGTGCCTGGAGCGGGCTATCCTGGACAGATACGCAGTATTTT. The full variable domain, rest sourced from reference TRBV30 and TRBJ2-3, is SQTIHQWPATLVQPVGSPLSLECTVEGTSNPNLYWYRQAAGRGLQLLFYSVGIGQISSEVPQNLSASRPQDRQFILSSKKLLLSDSGFYLCAWSGLSWTDTQYFGPGTRLTVL.

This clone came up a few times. The CDR3 here is CASSLFDRRRREQYF. CDR3 nucleotides: TGCGCCAGCAGCTTATTCGATCGCAGGAGAAGGGAGCAGTACTTC. The chain employs TRBV4-1 and TRBJ2-7; D unclear. Per the germline V gene, CDR1 is MGHRA and CDR2 is YSYEKL. This CDR3 is built from 15 residues. The ends were cut back, 5 bases at V and 7 bases at J, with 21 bases in the middle.

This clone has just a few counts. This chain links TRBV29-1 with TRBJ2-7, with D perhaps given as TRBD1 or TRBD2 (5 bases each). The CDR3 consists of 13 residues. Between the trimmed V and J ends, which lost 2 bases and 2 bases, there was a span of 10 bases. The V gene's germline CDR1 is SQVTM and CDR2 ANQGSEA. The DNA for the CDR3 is TGCAGCGTTGAAATGGGGGAACCCTACGAGCAGTACTTC. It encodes CSVEMGEPYEQYF.

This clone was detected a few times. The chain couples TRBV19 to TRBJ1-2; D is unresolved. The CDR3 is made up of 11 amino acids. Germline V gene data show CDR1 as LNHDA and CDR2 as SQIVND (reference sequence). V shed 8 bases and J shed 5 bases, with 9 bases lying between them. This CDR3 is CASGNLYGYTF. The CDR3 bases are TGTGCCAGTGGGAACCTTTATGGCTACACCTTC.

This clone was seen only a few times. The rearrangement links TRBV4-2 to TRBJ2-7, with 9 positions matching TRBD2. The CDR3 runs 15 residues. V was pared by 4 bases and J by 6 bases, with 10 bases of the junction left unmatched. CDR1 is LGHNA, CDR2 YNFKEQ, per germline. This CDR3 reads CASSLNSGTSFEQYF. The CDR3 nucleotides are TGTGCCAGCAGCCTAAACTCCGGGACTAGCTTCGAGCAGTACTTC.

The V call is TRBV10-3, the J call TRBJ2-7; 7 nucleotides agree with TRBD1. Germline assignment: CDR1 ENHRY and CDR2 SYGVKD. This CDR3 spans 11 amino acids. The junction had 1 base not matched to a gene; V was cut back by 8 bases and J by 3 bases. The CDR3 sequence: CAIGDSYEQYF. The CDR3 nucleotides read TGTGCCATCGGGGACAGCTACGAGCAGTACTTC.

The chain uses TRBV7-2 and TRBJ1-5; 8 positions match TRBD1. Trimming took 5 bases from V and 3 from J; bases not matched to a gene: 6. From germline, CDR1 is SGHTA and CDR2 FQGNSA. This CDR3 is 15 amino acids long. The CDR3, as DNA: TGTGCCAGCAGCCTGGGACAGGCCTTCAATCAGCCCCAGCATTTT. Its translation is CASSLGQAFNQPQHF.

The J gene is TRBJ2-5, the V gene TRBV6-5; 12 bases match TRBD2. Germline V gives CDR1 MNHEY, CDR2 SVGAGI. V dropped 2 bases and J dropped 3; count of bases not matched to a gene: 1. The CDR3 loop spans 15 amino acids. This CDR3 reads CASSYRLAGEETQYF. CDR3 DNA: TGTGCCAGCAGTTACAGACTAGCGGGAGAAGAGACCCAGTACTTC.

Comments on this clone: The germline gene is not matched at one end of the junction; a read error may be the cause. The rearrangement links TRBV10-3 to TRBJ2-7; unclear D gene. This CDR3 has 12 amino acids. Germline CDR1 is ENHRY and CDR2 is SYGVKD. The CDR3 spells CAISETDTHPLF. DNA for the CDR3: TGTGCCATCAGTGAGACAGACACACACCCCCTCTTC.

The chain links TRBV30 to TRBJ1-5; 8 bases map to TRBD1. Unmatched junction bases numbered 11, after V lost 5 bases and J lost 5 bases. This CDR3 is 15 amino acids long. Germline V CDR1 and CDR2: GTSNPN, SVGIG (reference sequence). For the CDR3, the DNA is TGTGCCTGGTCCTCCCGAATCAGGGGGCATCAGCCCCAGCATTTT. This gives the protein CAWSSRIRGHQPQHF. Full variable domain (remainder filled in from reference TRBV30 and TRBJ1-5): SQTIHQWPATLVQPVGSPLSLECTVEGTSNPNLYWYRQAAGRGLQLLFYSVGIGQISSEVPQNLSASRPQDRQFILSSKKLLLSDSGFYLCAWSSRIRGHQPQHFGDGTRLSIL.

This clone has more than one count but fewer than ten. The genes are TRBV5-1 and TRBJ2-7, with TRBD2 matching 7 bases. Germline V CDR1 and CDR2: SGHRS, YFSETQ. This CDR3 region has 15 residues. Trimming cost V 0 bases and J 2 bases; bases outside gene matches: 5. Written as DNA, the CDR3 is TGCGCCAGCAGCTTGGAGGCTAGCGGAACCTACGAGCAGTACTTC. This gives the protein CASSLEASGTYEQYF. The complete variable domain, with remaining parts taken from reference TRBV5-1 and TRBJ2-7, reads KAGVTQTPRYLIKTRGQQVTLSCSPISGHRSVSWYQQTPGQGLQFLFEYFSETQRNKGNFPGRFSGRQFSNSRSEMNVSTLELGDSALYLCASSLEASGTYEQYFGPGTRLTVT.